What follows are 5 T cell receptor beta chains derived from one specimen sequenced in a study of monozygotic twins with inflammatory bowel disease. TCRdb reprocessed the 5' RACE reads, with one entry per CDR3 protein and no DNA. The table for this sample gives just over 300,000 distinct CDR3 sequences. Input material: blood. The receptors stem from a human donor with ulcerative colitis or Crohn's disease, or a healthy co-twin of an affected twin (not recorded which).

This chain links TRBV20-1 with TRBJ2-7; the TRBD2 assignment by TCRdb is unverifiable without DNA. This CDR3 comprises 14 residues. Germline CDR1 DFQATT, CDR2 SNEGSKA (reference sequence). The CDR3: CSANPGTGFYEQYF.

The gene calls are TRBV9 and TRBJ2-1. CDR1 and CDR2 (germline): SGDLS, YYNGEE. The CDR3 is made up of 15 amino acids. This CDR3 reads CASSVVGLAGNEQFF. The full variable domain, its missing parts supplied by reference TRBV9 and TRBJ2-1, is DSGVTQTPKHLITATGQRVTLRCSPRSGDLSVYWYQQSLDQGLQFLIQYYNGEERAKGNILERFSAQQFPDLHSELNLSSLELGDSALYFCASSVVGLAGNEQFFGPGTRLTVL.

This chain's CDR3 is CSARPRGMGTGELFF. The rearrangement joins TRBV20-1 to TRBJ2-2; TCRdb's D call, TRBD1, is unchecked because there is no DNA. Germline values: CDR1 DFQATT, CDR2 SNEGSKA (reference sequence). The CDR3 is 15 amino acids.

This chain uses TRBV7-2 with TRBJ2-2; TCRdb names TRBD2, which stays unverified in the absence of DNA. Germline V lookup: CDR1 SGHTA, CDR2 FQGNSA. The CDR3 is 16 residues long. This CDR3 reads CASSPRTSPVGGELFF.

This sequence joins TRBV24-1 and TRBJ2-1; TCRdb selects TRBD1, and the lack of DNA leaves this call unchecked. Per the germline V gene, CDR1 is KGHDR and CDR2 is SFDVKD. This CDR3 comprises 15 residues. The CDR3 reads CATSEPGVTYNEQFF.